This T cell receptor beta chain was observed in a study of T cells in Graves' hyperthyroidism and ophthalmopathy. Study-wide results and caveats: Most expanded thyroid clonotypes above 0.001 recurred in blood.

TCR beta CDR3 region amplification was performed from RNA transcripts. Carried out on the TCR CDR3, a first-round RT-PCR used the HTBI primer set. Via MiXCR, TCRdb re-called the multiplex PCR reads, giving one row per CDR3 protein. The sample consists of 450,000 to 600,000 distinct CDR3 sequences, around 15% of them appearing once. For this clonotype: Its target is not known.

Exclusion followed for patients with uncontrolled infection, other autoimmune disease, pregnancy or lactation. Germline V gene lookup returns CDR1 ENHRY and CDR2 SYGVKD. The ends lost 6 bases at V and 3 bases at J; junction bases unmatched: 3. The CDR3 is 14 residues long. The receptor comes from a woman aged 35 to 49 with Graves' hyperthyroidism. Material: blood. The chain employs TRBV10-3 and TRBJ2-1; 9 nucleotides align to TRBD2. CDR3 DNA: TGTGCCATCAGCAAGACTAGCGGCTACAATGAGCAGTTCTTC. Residues: CAISKTSGYNEQFF.